A selection of T cell receptor beta chains follows, all from one sample in a study of T-cell reconstitution after alpha-beta-depleted transplantation in children. TCRdb passed the PCR reads through MiXCR, listing each CDR3 protein once. This sample yields over 150,000 distinct CDR3 sequences, of which around 7% are seen a single time; just over 5.5% belongs to the top ten. The sequences come from PBMCs, collected before TCRalphabeta/CD19-depleted stem cell transplant. The receptor set was obtained from a boy between 2 and 15 years old with acute lymphoblastic leukemia, due to receive a stem cell transplant. The CDR3 runs from the conserved cysteine through the conserved F or W.

V	J	CDR3
TRBV5-1	TRBJ2-3	CASSDGLAGSTDTQYF
TRBV4-3	TRBJ2-7	CASSQGLLTGVYEQYF
TRBV7-3	TRBJ2-5	CASSQTIAGRETQYF
TRBV3-1	TRBJ2-1	CASSQDLARAGEPEQFF
TRBV3-1	TRBJ2-2	CASAGLAGNTGELFF
TRBV5-1	TRBJ2-3	CASSVEAGARTDTQYF
TRBV4-2	TRBJ2-1	CASSQDWTSGGDEQFF
TRBV5-5	TRBJ2-7	CASSLGSFSDAGYEQYF
TRBV5-1	TRBJ2-2	CASSLWGTGELFF
TRBV27	TRBJ1-5	CASSLNRNQPQHF
TRBV6-5	TRBJ1-1	CASSFGTGGTNTEAFF
TRBV20-1	TRBJ1-2	CSARDWAGNYGYTF
TRBV11-2	TRBJ1-5	CASSLGQGGRNQPQHF
TRBV4-3	TRBJ1-5	CASSQDWAVDQPQHF
TRBV20-1	TRBJ2-2	CSAKSGTSGGGTGELFF
TRBV5-1	TRBJ2-2	CASSLGPLRYNVAGELFF
TRBV28	TRBJ1-4	CASSPGQIMANEKLFF
TRBV28	TRBJ2-1	CASSFRSAGNNEQFF
TRBV7-8	TRBJ2-1	CASSLLANDAGEQFF
TRBV11-2	TRBJ2-1	CASSLLGRATYNEQFF
TRBV7-9	TRBJ1-1	CASSKDTSAEAFF
TRBV28	TRBJ2-7	CASSLPQTTTGEQYF
TRBV4-2	TRBJ2-7	CASSQRSLAGDVSYEQYF
TRBV28	TRBJ2-1	CASSFRGTLYNEQFF
TRBV7-2	TRBJ2-7	CASSLPHKAEQYF
TRBV7-9	TRBJ2-2	CASSPSQGTGELFF
TRBV29-1	TRBJ1-1	CSVCRGGGTEAFF
TRBV5-1	TRBJ2-1	CASSRGQGLSSYNEQFF
TRBV12-3/TRBV12-4	TRBJ2-3	CASSLGQSGYTQYF
TRBV5-1	TRBJ2-3	CASSILAGDPTDTQYF
TRBV12-3/TRBV12-4	TRBJ2-3	CALSLARGTGWAQDTQYF
TRBV27	TRBJ2-1	CASVRSGDAYNEQFF
TRBV6-4	TRBJ2-3	CTSCRSQVGGLATDTQYF
TRBV11-2	TRBJ2-1	CASSLGRGNSYNEQFF
TRBV15	TRBJ2-5	CATSRDGSGKQETQYF
TRBV2	TRBJ1-3	CASTNSGNTIYF